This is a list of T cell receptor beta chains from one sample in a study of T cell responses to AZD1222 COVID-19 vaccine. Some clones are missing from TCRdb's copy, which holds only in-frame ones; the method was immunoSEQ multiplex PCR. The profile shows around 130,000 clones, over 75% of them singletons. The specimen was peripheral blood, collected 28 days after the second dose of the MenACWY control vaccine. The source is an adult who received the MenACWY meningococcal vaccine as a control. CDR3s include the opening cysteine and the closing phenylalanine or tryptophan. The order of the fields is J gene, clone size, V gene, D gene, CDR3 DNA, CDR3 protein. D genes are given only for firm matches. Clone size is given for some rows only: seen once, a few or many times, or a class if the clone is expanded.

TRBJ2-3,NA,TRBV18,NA,TGTGCCAGCTCACCCCCAGACAGGCTTGGAGATACGCAGTATTTT,CASSPPDRLGDTQYF
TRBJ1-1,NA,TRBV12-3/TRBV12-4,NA,TGTGCCAGCAGTTTATCCATGAACACTGAAGCTTTCTTT,CASSLSMNTEAFF
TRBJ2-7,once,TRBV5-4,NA,TGTGCCAGCAGCTATCACAGCGTCTACGAGCAGTACTTC,CASSYHSVYEQYF
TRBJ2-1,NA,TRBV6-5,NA,TGTGCCAGCAGCTTCGGGGCGTCCTATGAGCAGTTCTTC,CASSFGASYEQFF
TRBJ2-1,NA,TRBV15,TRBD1,TGTGCCACCAGCAGGGAGACAGGGGTTGAGCAGTTCTTC,CATSRETGVEQFF
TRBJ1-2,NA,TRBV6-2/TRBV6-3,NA,TGTGCCAGCAGTTACTCGACAAGGGGAGCTGGCTACACCTTC,CASSYSTRGAGYTF
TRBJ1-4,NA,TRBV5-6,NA,TGTGCCAGCAGCTTGGTTCCCGGGGGCGCGGCACAAAAACTGTTTTTT,CASSLVPGGAAQKLFF
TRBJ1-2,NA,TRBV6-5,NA,TGTGCCAGCAGTTGGGGGGGGGCTGGCTACACCTTC,CASSWGGAGYTF
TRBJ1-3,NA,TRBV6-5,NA,TGTGCCAGCACCCCGGACAGAGCGAATTCAAACACCATATATTTT,CASTPDRANSNTIYF
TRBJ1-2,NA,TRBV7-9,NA,TGTGCCAGCAGCTTAGGGACCGTCGCCTATGGCTACACCTTC,CASSLGTVAYGYTF
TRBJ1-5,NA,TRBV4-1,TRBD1,TGCGCCAGCAGCCCGGGACAGGAGGCTTATAGCAATCAGCCCCAGCATTTT,CASSPGQEAYSNQPQHF
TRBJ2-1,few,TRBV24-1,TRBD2,TGTGCCACTAGTCGGACTAGCGGGAGCACCTACAATGAGCAGTTCTTC,CATSRTSGSTYNEQFF
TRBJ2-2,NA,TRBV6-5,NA,TGTGCCAGCAGTTACTCGAAAGGTCCCCCCGGGGAGCTGTTTTTT,CASSYSKGPPGELFF
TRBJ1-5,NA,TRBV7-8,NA,TGTGCCAGCAGCTTAGCGGGGTCAGGGAGAGGTAGCAATCAGCCCCAGCATTTT,CASSLAGSGRGSNQPQHF
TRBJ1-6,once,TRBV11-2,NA,TGTGCCAGCAGCAGCGGACTCACTGTATATAATTCACCCCTCCACTTT,CASSSGLTVYNSPLHF
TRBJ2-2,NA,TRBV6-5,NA,TGTGCCAGCAGTCCTGATAGGGGTTCGGGGGAGCTGTTTTTT,CASSPDRGSGELFF
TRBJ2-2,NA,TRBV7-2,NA,TGTGCCAGCAGCTTACTATTTGGCAGGGGCAACACCGGGGAGCTGTTTTTT,CASSLLFGRGNTGELFF
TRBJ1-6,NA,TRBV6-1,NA,TGTGCCAGCAGTGAAGTCTATAATTCACCCCTCCACTTT,CASSEVYNSPLHF
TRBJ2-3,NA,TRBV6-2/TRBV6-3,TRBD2,TGTGCCAGCAGTTACCCCTTCGGCGGGAGCCAAGATACGCAGTATTTT,CASSYPFGGSQDTQYF
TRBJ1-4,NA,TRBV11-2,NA,TGTGCCAGCAGCTTAGAGGGCGCGCCGTCTAATGAAAAACTGTTTTTT,CASSLEGAPSNEKLFF
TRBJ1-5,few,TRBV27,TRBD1,TGTGCCAGCAGTGTCGGGACAGTAAATCAGCCCCAGCATTTT,CASSVGTVNQPQHF
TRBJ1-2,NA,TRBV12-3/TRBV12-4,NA,TGTGCCAGCAGTTTAACAGACCTCTATGGCTACACCTTC,CASSLTDLYGYTF
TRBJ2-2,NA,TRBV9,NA,TGTGCCAGCAGCGCACCCGGGATTACGAACACCGGGGAGCTGTTTTTT,CASSAPGITNTGELFF
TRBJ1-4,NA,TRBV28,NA,TGTGCCAGCAGTTTTCGGCAGGGGACAACTAATGAAAAACTGTTTTTT,CASSFRQGTTNEKLFF